These 22 T cell receptor beta chains originate from one sample sequenced in a study of shared clonotypes between healthy human individuals. Generated by immunoSEQ multiplex PCR, the TCRdb table keeps only in-frame clones and is missing some. The sample includes some 450,000 clones, more than 70% of them seen just once. The sequenced sample was PBMCs. These receptors were taken from a woman in her forties in good health. Some clones in this sample may be carry-over from other donors' samples.

J is TRBJ1-2 and V is TRBV15; D may be TRBD1 (6 bases). CDR3 size: 14 residues. Germline V gene data show CDR1 as LNHNV and CDR2 as YYDKDF (reference sequence). V lost 9 bases and J 5 bases, leaving 19 bases between the germline ends. The CDR3 loop reads CATSPRTESYGYTF. The DNA for the CDR3 is TGTGCCACTTCGCCCCGGACAGAATCTTATGGCTACACCTTC.

The chain recombines TRBV6-5 with TRBJ2-5; the match to TRBD1 covers 9 bases. V was clipped by 4 bases and J by 4 bases; unmatched bases: 1. Germline-derived CDR1 and CDR2 are MNHEY and SVGAGI. This CDR3 spans 13 amino acids. Here the CDR3 DNA reads TGTGCCAGCAGTTGGGGACAGGGAGAGACCCAGTACTTC. This translates into CASSWGQGETQYF.

The V gene is TRBV15, the J gene TRBJ2-2, with D maybe TRBD1 (6 bases). The CDR3 consists of 14 residues. Germline values: CDR1 LNHNV, CDR2 YYDKDF (reference sequence). V was pared by 0 bases and J by 4 bases, with 6 bases between. Here the CDR3 reads CATSRDRGTGELFF. The CDR3 coding sequence is TGTGCCACCAGCAGAGACAGGGGCACCGGGGAGCTGTTTTTT.

This clone has only a few counts. The chain joins TRBV7-8 to TRBJ2-7; D perhaps matches TRBD1 (6 bases). The CDR3 runs 16 residues. Per germline, CDR1 SGHVS and CDR2 FQNEAQ. V lost 5 bases and J lost 4, with 21 bases in between. The CDR3 bases are TGTGCCAGCAGCCCCCAGGGGAACGCAGGAGTATACGAGCAGTACTTC. This translates into CASSPQGNAGVYEQYF.

Remarks on this clone: This may come from a read error, since a much larger clone is one base off. The sample contains more than one DNA sequence encoding this CDR3. The chain uses TRBV29-1 and TRBJ2-7; 8 bases fit TRBD2. V gave up 4 bases and J gave up 6 bases; unmatched junction bases: 14. The CDR3 sequence is 15 residues long. The germline V gene encodes CDR1 SQVTM and CDR2 ANQGSEA. In DNA form, the CDR3 reads TGCAGCGTTGGGAGCGCCAGCGGGAGTCTCGCCGAGCAGTACTTC. This codes for CSVGSASGSLAEQYF.

The chain has TRBV30 and TRBJ2-1, with TRBD1 identical over 8 bases. The CDR3 spans 13 residues. After removal of 0 bases from V and 16 bases from J, the junction contained 11 bases not matched to a gene. Looked up from germline, CDR1 is GTSNPN and CDR2 is SVGIG (reference sequence). CDR3 DNA sequence: TGTGCCTGGAGTGTACGATTCGGGACAGGAGTTTTCTTC. It codes for CAWSVRFGTGVFF.

The V gene is TRBV5-1, the J gene TRBJ1-1; D gene ambiguous. CDR3 length: 14 amino acids. The V end was cut by 0 bases, the J end by 4 bases, with 10 bases between. Germline values: CDR1 SGHRS, CDR2 YFSETQ. CDR3 DNA sequence: TGCGCCAGCAGCTTGGTTCGGGGTCTCACTGAAGCTTTCTTT. This sequence encodes CASSLVRGLTEAFF.

A word on this clone: The same CDR3 is also encoded by other DNA sequences in this sample. The V and J genes are TRBV7-2 and TRBJ2-7, with D maybe TRBD2 (5 bases). The CDR3 is 14 amino acids. The V and J ends lost 0 bases and 2 bases respectively, with 8 bases between them. Germline V gene sequence: CDR1 SGHTA, CDR2 FQGNSA. CDR3 protein: CASSLASGAYEQYF. CDR3 DNA sequence: TGTGCCAGCAGCTTAGCCAGCGGAGCCTACGAGCAGTACTTC. The full variable domain, with the rest looked up from reference TRBV7-2 and TRBJ2-7, is GAGVSQSPSNKVTEKGKDVELRCDPISGHTALYWYRQSLGQGLEFLIYFQGNSAPDKSGLPSDRFSAERTGGSVSTLTIQRTQQEDSAVYLCASSLASGAYEQYFGPGTRLTVT.

V is TRBV7-3 and J is TRBJ1-1; unclear D gene. This CDR3 has 14 amino acids. Per the germline V gene, CDR1 is SGHTA and CDR2 is FQGTGA. Trimming took 0 bases from V and 1 from J, leaving 6 bases between them. CDR3 coding DNA: TGTGCCAGCAGCTTAACAGGGAGGAACACTGAAGCTTTCTTT. Residues: CASSLTGRNTEAFF.

This clone was seen only a few times. The chain employs TRBV5-4 and TRBJ1-1, with a possible D match to TRBD1 (5 bases). CDR1 SGHNT and CDR2 YYREEE come from the germline V gene (reference sequence). V lost 2 bases to trimming and J lost 0 bases, with 20 bases between them. This CDR3 contains 18 residues. The CDR3 loop is CASSLVWGRQTVNTEAFF. The CDR3 DNA follows: TGTGCCAGCAGCTTAGTCTGGGGACGGCAGACGGTGAACACTGAAGCTTTCTTT.

The DNA of the CDR3 is TGTGCCAGCAGCTTGACCCGGAGGGGACTAGCGGGAGGCGGTGAGCAGTTCTTC. It codes for CASSLTRRGLAGGGEQFF. This rearrangement joins TRBV7-3 to TRBJ2-1; 15 bases agree with TRBD2. Germline V gene sequence: CDR1 SGHTA, CDR2 FQGTGA. V was pared by 3 bases and J by 9 bases, with 12 bases of the junction left unmatched. CDR3 size: 18 residues.

The chain carries TRBV2 and TRBJ1-2; maybe TRBD1 (5 bases). V was pared by 4 bases and J by 7 bases, with 10 bases between. This CDR3 comprises 12 residues. Germline V CDR1 and CDR2: SNHLY, FYNNEI. This chain's CDR3 is CASSGDGGGYTF. For the CDR3, the DNA is TGTGCCAGCAGTGGCGATGGGGGTGGCTACACCTTC.

About this clone: With only one base between it and a far larger clone, this is likely a read error. The CDR3 nucleotides are TGTGCCTGGGCGGGACAGCTTGGCGCCGGGGAGCTGTTTTTT. This encodes CAWAGQLGAGELFF. The chain has TRBV30 and TRBJ2-2; weak D call: TRBD1 (7 bases). Between the trimmed V and J ends, which lost 5 bases and 6 bases, there was a span of 16 bases. Germline V gives CDR1 GTSNPN, CDR2 SVGIG (reference sequence). CDR3 size: 14 residues.

This chain uses TRBV6-6 with TRBJ2-7; TRBD1 aligns across 9 bases. The germline gives CDR1 MNHNY, CDR2 SVGAGI (reference sequence). The junction had 6 bases not matched to a gene; V was cut back by 6 bases and J by 0 bases. CDR3 size: 15 residues. CDR3 sequence reads: CASSPRQGGSYEQYF. In DNA, the CDR3 is TGTGCCAGCAGCCCGAGACAGGGGGGCTCCTACGAGCAGTACTTC.

The chain uses TRBV7-8 and TRBJ2-7; 12 bases line up with TRBD2. With V trimmed by 5 bases and J by 7 bases, 9 bases remained unmatched. CDR3 size: 15 residues. Germline CDR1 is SGHVS and CDR2 is FQNEAQ. CDR3 in amino acids: CASSTTLAGGREQYF. The CDR3 DNA sequence: TGTGCCAGCAGCACCACACTAGCGGGAGGACGGGAGCAGTACTTC.

Notes on this clone: A read error may be the cause here, since a much bigger clone is one base away. The CDR3 nucleotides are TGTGCCACCAGTCCGGGACGGGGTGGGAATGAGCAGTTCTTC. This codes for CATSPGRGGNEQFF. The genes are TRBV6-1 and TRBJ2-1; TRBD1 or TRBD2 may be the D gene (5 bases each). CDR1 is MNHNS, CDR2 SASEGT, per germline. The CDR3 is 14 amino acids.

To note about this clone: This likely traces to a read error, being one base from a far larger clone. Other nucleotide sequences in the sample specify the same CDR3. The chain employs TRBV2 and TRBJ1-1; 7 nucleotides align to TRBD1. This CDR3 contains 14 residues. The germline gives CDR1 SNHLY, CDR2 FYNNEI. This CDR3 reads CASRRQGVGTEAFF. In nucleotides, the CDR3 is TGCGCCAGCAGAAGACAGGGAGTGGGCACTGAAGCTTTCTTT.

The genes are TRBV28 and TRBJ2-4; 14 nucleotides align to TRBD2. The CDR3 has 18 amino acids. V lost 4 bases to trimming and J lost 9 bases; unmatched junction nucleotides: 14. The germline gives CDR1 MDHEN, CDR2 SYDVKM. CDR3 loop: CASSSLLGLAGVPRIQYF. CDR3 nucleotides: TGTGCCAGCAGTTCACTCTTGGGACTAGCGGGAGTTCCGCGCATTCAGTACTTC.

This chain uses TRBV18 with TRBJ1-2, with 11 bases matching TRBD1. V was clipped by 1 base and J by 8 bases; unmatched bases: 12. This CDR3 region has 17 residues. CDR1 and CDR2 from the germline V gene are KGHSH and LQKENI. The DNA of the CDR3 is TGTGCCAGCTCACCACTCGGACAGGGGGCGCAAAAGGGAGGCTACACCTTC. It yields the protein CASSPLGQGAQKGGYTF.

This CDR3 reads CASSLDSGRAFEQFF. The CDR3 DNA reads as TGTGCCAGCAGCTTAGATAGCGGGAGGGCCTTTGAGCAGTTCTTC. V gene TRBV11-3 combines with J gene TRBJ2-1; 11 bases align to TRBD2. V shed 0 bases, J shed 9 bases, and the junction held 4 bases outside the gene matches. This CDR3 spans 15 amino acids. The germline CDR1 and CDR2 sequences are SGHNT and YENEEA.

As concerns this clone: A far larger clone is only one base removed, so a read error is likely. CDR3 sequence (DNA): TGCAGCGTCGGGGGCGGCCTGGCTGAAGCTTTCTTT. Its protein is CSVGGGLAEAFF. The rearrangement links TRBV29-1 to TRBJ1-1, with D tentatively TRBD1 (6 bases). V dropped 6 bases and J dropped 6 bases, with 14 bases sitting between them. This CDR3 spans 12 amino acids. Germline V gives CDR1 SQVTM, CDR2 ANQGSEA.

The CDR3 nucleotides read TGCGCCAGCAGCTTCAGCGGGAGGAACCTGATCGATGAGCAGTTCTTC. Amino acid sequence: CASSFSGRNLIDEQFF. The chain has TRBV5-1 and TRBJ2-1, with TRBD2 identical over 9 bases. V was pared by 2 bases and J by 8 bases, with 11 bases of the junction left unmatched. Germline loops: CDR1 SGHRS, CDR2 YFSETQ. This CDR3 contains 16 residues. The complete variable domain, with remaining parts taken from reference TRBV5-1 and TRBJ2-1, reads KAGVTQTPRYLIKTRGQQVTLSCSPISGHRSVSWYQQTPGQGLQFLFEYFSETQRNKGNFPGRFSGRQFSNSRSEMNVSTLELGDSALYLCASSFSGRNLIDEQFFGPGTRLTVL.